This T cell receptor (beta chain) was sequenced during a study of T cells after yellow fever vaccination. Points from the study as a whole: Relatively few clonotypes were ones that appeared in both CD4 and CD8 compartments. There was a possibility that FACS-sorted repertoires contained abundant clonotypes contaminating from the bulk population.

From the 5' RACE reads, TCRdb called clonotypes with MiXCR, one entry per CDR3 protein. The table records around 300,000 distinct CDR3 sequences, roughly 4.3% of them present only once. Germline assignment: CDR1 SGHVS and CDR2 FQNEAQ. The J segment lost 8 bases and the V segment lost 5 bases, leaving 21 bases of the junction unmatched. The CDR3 contains 20 residues. As to this clonotype: Its specificity is unknown.

The chain has TRBV7-8 and TRBJ2-1, with 13 nucleotides matching TRBD2. The clonotype originates from a man younger than 35 who received the YFV17D yellow fever vaccine. Specimen: PBMCs, collected 5 days after the yellow fever booster vaccination. This chain's CDR3 is CASSPFGAELAGGRWDEQFF. In DNA, the CDR3 is TGTGCCAGCAGCCCATTCGGGGCTGAACTAGCGGGGGGGCGGTGGGATGAGCAGTTCTTC.